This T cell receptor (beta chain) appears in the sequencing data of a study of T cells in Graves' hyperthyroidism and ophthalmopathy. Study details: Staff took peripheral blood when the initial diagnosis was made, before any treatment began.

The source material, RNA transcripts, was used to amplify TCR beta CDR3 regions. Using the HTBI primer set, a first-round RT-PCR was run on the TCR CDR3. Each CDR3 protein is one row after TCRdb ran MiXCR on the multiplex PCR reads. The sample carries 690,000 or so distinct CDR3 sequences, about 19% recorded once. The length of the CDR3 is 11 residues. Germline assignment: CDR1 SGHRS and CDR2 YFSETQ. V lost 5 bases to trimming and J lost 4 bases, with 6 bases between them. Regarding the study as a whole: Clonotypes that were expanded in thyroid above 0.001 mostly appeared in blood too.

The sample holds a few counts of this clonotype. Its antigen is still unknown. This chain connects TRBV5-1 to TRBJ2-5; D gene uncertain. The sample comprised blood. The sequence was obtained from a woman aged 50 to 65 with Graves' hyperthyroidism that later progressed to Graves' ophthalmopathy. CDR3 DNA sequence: TGCGCCAGCAGTGGTTTAGAGACCCAGTACTTC. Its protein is CASSGLETQYF.